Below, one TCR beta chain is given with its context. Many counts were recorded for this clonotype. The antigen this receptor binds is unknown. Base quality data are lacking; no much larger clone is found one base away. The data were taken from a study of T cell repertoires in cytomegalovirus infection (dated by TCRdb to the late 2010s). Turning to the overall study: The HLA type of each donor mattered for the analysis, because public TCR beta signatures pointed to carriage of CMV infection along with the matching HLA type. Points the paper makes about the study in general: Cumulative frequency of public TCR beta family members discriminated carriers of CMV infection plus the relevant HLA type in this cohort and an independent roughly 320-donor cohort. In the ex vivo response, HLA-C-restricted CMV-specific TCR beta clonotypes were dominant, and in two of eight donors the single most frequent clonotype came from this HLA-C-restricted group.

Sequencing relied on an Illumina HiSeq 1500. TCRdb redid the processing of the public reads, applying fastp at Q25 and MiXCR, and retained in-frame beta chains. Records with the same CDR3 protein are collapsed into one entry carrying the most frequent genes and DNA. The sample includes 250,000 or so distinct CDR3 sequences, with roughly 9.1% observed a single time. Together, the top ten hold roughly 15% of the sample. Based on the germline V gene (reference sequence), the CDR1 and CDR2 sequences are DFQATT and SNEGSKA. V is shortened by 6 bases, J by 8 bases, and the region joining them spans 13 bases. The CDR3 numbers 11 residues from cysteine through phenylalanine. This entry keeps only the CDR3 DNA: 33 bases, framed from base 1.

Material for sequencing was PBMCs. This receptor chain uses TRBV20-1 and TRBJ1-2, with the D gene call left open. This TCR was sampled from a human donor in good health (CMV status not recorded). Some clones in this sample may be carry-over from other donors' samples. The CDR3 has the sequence CSALEAGGYTF. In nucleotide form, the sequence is TGCAGTGCCCTGGAGGCGGGGGGCTACACCTTC.